Listed below are T cell receptor beta chains from one sample, sequenced in a study of blood T cell repertoires in COVID-19. Sequenced by immunoSEQ multiplex PCR; TCRdb stores in-frame clones only, minus some. The sample carries 260,000 or so clones, 83% recorded once. Sequenced sample: PBMCs or T cells enriched from blood (not recorded which). The receptors originated from a woman aged 40 to 50 who had been exposed to COVID-19. CDR3s include the opening cysteine and the closing phenylalanine or tryptophan. The order of the fields is V gene, J gene, clone size, CDR3 length, D gene, CDR3 protein, CDR3 DNA. D genes are given only for firm matches. Some rows mark clone size as missing; the rest say once, few, many or name a class of expanded clone.

V gene: TRBV27; J gene: TRBJ2-7; clone size: NA; CDR3 length: 13; D gene: NA; CDR3 protein: CASSFAGRPEQYF; CDR3 DNA: TGTGCCAGCAGTTTTGCGGGGCGTCCCGAGCAGTACTTC
V gene: TRBV18; J gene: TRBJ1-5; clone size: NA; CDR3 length: 16; D gene: NA; CDR3 protein: CASSPDRLTSNQPQHF; CDR3 DNA: TGTGCCAGCTCACCAGACAGGTTAACTAGCAATCAGCCCCAGCATTTT
V gene: TRBV18; J gene: TRBJ2-5; clone size: NA; CDR3 length: 15; D gene: NA; CDR3 protein: CASSPGAQVAETQYF; CDR3 DNA: TGTGCCAGCTCACCAGGGGCCCAGGTTGCGGAGACCCAGTACTTC
V gene: TRBV3-1/TRBV3-2; J gene: TRBJ2-1; clone size: NA; CDR3 length: 16; D gene: TRBD2; CDR3 protein: CASSQLAGENENEQFF; CDR3 DNA: TGTGCCAGCAGCCAACTAGCGGGGGAGAACGAGAATGAGCAGTTCTTC
V gene: TRBV5-1; J gene: TRBJ1-1; clone size: NA; CDR3 length: 15; D gene: TRBD1; CDR3 protein: CASSPQQGHSTEAFF; CDR3 DNA: TGCGCCAGCAGCCCCCAACAGGGGCATTCGACTGAAGCTTTCTTT
V gene: TRBV28; J gene: TRBJ2-7; clone size: NA; CDR3 length: 13; D gene: NA; CDR3 protein: CASISKGTYEQYF; CDR3 DNA: TGTGCCTCGATCTCAAAGGGGACCTACGAGCAGTACTTC
V gene: TRBV7-2; J gene: TRBJ2-3; clone size: once; CDR3 length: 15; D gene: NA; CDR3 protein: CASSKQGGSTDTQYF; CDR3 DNA: TGTGCCAGCAGCAAACAAGGAGGTAGCACAGATACGCAGTATTTT
V gene: TRBV6-5; J gene: TRBJ1-1; clone size: once; CDR3 length: 12; D gene: NA; CDR3 protein: CASSPGNTEAFF; CDR3 DNA: TGTGCCAGCAGTCCCGGGAACACTGAAGCTTTCTTT
V gene: TRBV5-1; J gene: TRBJ2-2; clone size: NA; CDR3 length: 18; D gene: TRBD1; CDR3 protein: CASSLTVTDRVVAGELFF; CDR3 DNA: TGCGCCAGCAGCCTCACAGTCACGGACAGGGTGGTAGCCGGGGAGCTGTTTTTT
V gene: TRBV4-3; J gene: TRBJ1-2; clone size: NA; CDR3 length: 16; D gene: TRBD1; CDR3 protein: CASSQDRLGQIYGYTF; CDR3 DNA: TGCGCCAGCAGCCAAGATCGATTGGGACAGATATATGGCTACACCTTC
V gene: TRBV11-2; J gene: TRBJ2-5; clone size: NA; CDR3 length: 12; D gene: NA; CDR3 protein: CASTQYQETQYF; CDR3 DNA: TGTGCCAGCACCCAGTACCAAGAGACCCAGTACTTC
V gene: TRBV3-1/TRBV3-2; J gene: TRBJ1-5; clone size: NA; CDR3 length: 15; D gene: TRBD1; CDR3 protein: CASSQGTGYYQPQHF; CDR3 DNA: TGTGCCAGCAGCCAAGGGACAGGGTATTATCAGCCCCAGCATTTT
V gene: TRBV5-5; J gene: TRBJ2-3; clone size: NA; CDR3 length: 19; D gene: TRBD2; CDR3 protein: CASSFISGWDGTRPDTQYF; CDR3 DNA: TGTGCCAGCAGCTTTATTAGCGGGTGGGACGGGACTCGCCCAGATACGCAGTATTTT
V gene: TRBV10-3; J gene: TRBJ2-7; clone size: NA; CDR3 length: 16; D gene: TRBD1; CDR3 protein: CAISELWTGTHYEQYF; CDR3 DNA: TGTGCCATCAGTGAGTTGTGGACAGGGACGCACTACGAGCAGTACTTC
V gene: TRBV10-3; J gene: TRBJ2-7; clone size: NA; CDR3 length: 15; D gene: NA; CDR3 protein: CAISETGQTSYEQYF; CDR3 DNA: TGTGCCATCAGTGAGACAGGACAAACCTCCTACGAGCAGTACTTC
V gene: TRBV1; J gene: TRBJ2-3; clone size: NA; CDR3 length: 17; D gene: NA; CDR3 protein: CTSSQDFPSSYTDTQYF; CDR3 DNA: TGCACCAGCAGCCAAGATTTTCCTTCTAGTTACACAGATACGCAGTATTTT
V gene: TRBV27; J gene: TRBJ2-7; clone size: NA; CDR3 length: 14; D gene: TRBD1; CDR3 protein: CASTTGTGVSEQYF; CDR3 DNA: TGTGCCAGCACGACCGGGACAGGGGTAAGCGAGCAGTACTTC
V gene: TRBV18; J gene: TRBJ1-2; clone size: NA; CDR3 length: 15; D gene: NA; CDR3 protein: CASSPGAAGNYGYTF; CDR3 DNA: TGTGCCAGCTCACCAGGGGCTGCAGGGAACTATGGCTACACCTTC
V gene: TRBV6-2/TRBV6-3; J gene: TRBJ1-2; clone size: few; CDR3 length: 14; D gene: NA; CDR3 protein: CASSLKLESYGYTF; CDR3 DNA: TGTGCCAGCAGCCTGAAGCTAGAGAGCTATGGCTACACCTTC
V gene: TRBV3-1/TRBV3-2; J gene: TRBJ2-7; clone size: NA; CDR3 length: 15; D gene: TRBD1; CDR3 protein: CASSQEGQLVYEQYF; CDR3 DNA: TGTGCCAGCAGCCAAGAGGGACAGCTAGTGTACGAGCAGTACTTC
V gene: TRBV28; J gene: TRBJ1-1; clone size: NA; CDR3 length: 16; D gene: NA; CDR3 protein: CASSLPPGPAGTEAFF; CDR3 DNA: TGTGCCAGCAGTTTGCCACCGGGTCCAGCTGGGACTGAAGCTTTCTTT
V gene: TRBV7-9; J gene: TRBJ1-6; clone size: NA; CDR3 length: 16; D gene: TRBD1; CDR3 protein: CASSPAADRVYSPLHF; CDR3 DNA: TGTGCCAGCAGCCCCGCCGCGGACAGGGTATACTCACCCCTCCACTTT
V gene: TRBV7-9; J gene: TRBJ1-2; clone size: NA; CDR3 length: 12; D gene: NA; CDR3 protein: CASSLGAAGYTF; CDR3 DNA: TGTGCCAGCAGCTTAGGGGCAGCTGGCTACACCTTC
V gene: TRBV5-5; J gene: TRBJ1-2; clone size: many; CDR3 length: 16; D gene: TRBD1; CDR3 protein: CASSLVVGTGGSGYTF; CDR3 DNA: TGTGCCAGCAGCTTAGTTGTGGGGACAGGGGGCTCTGGCTACACCTTC
V gene: TRBV5-5; J gene: TRBJ2-2; clone size: NA; CDR3 length: 15; D gene: NA; CDR3 protein: CASSLSGDPTGELFF; CDR3 DNA: TGTGCCAGCAGCTTGTCAGGGGACCCCACCGGGGAGCTGTTTTTT
V gene: TRBV5-6; J gene: TRBJ2-7; clone size: NA; CDR3 length: 16; D gene: TRBD2; CDR3 protein: CASSLGEGTLSYEQYF; CDR3 DNA: TGTGCCAGCAGCTTGGGGGAGGGGACGCTCTCCTACGAGCAGTACTTC
V gene: TRBV4-2; J gene: TRBJ2-1; clone size: NA; CDR3 length: 15; D gene: NA; CDR3 protein: CASSQDADSNNEQFF; CDR3 DNA: TGTGCCAGCAGCCAAGATGCCGACAGTAATAATGAGCAGTTCTTC
V gene: TRBV5-4; J gene: TRBJ2-5; clone size: NA; CDR3 length: 15; D gene: TRBD1; CDR3 protein: CASSSSNRGWETQYF; CDR3 DNA: TGTGCCAGCAGCTCCTCAAACAGGGGGTGGGAGACCCAGTACTTC
V gene: TRBV5-6; J gene: TRBJ2-7; clone size: NA; CDR3 length: 14; D gene: NA; CDR3 protein: CASSSSYRVYEQYF; CDR3 DNA: TGTGCCAGCAGCTCGTCCTACAGGGTCTACGAGCAGTACTTC
V gene: TRBV28; J gene: TRBJ1-1; clone size: NA; CDR3 length: 12; D gene: NA; CDR3 protein: CASRGAITEAFF; CDR3 DNA: TGTGCCAGCAGGGGGGCCATCACTGAAGCTTTCTTT
V gene: TRBV6-2/TRBV6-3; J gene: TRBJ1-5; clone size: NA; CDR3 length: 15; D gene: TRBD1; CDR3 protein: CASSYSGGQGKPQHF; CDR3 DNA: TGTGCCAGCAGTTACTCGGGGGGACAGGGCAAGCCCCAGCATTTT
V gene: TRBV3-1/TRBV3-2; J gene: TRBJ2-3; clone size: NA; CDR3 length: 16; D gene: TRBD2; CDR3 protein: CASSTGGSGGTDTQYF; CDR3 DNA: TGTGCCAGCAGCACAGGCGGCAGCGGGGGGACAGATACGCAGTATTTT
V gene: TRBV30; J gene: TRBJ1-1; clone size: NA; CDR3 length: 14; D gene: TRBD1; CDR3 protein: CAWARNGQGRGAFF; CDR3 DNA: TGTGCCTGGGCTCGAAATGGACAGGGGCGGGGAGCTTTCTTT
V gene: TRBV10-3; J gene: TRBJ1-5; clone size: NA; CDR3 length: 15; D gene: NA; CDR3 protein: CAISESPGSNQPQHF; CDR3 DNA: TGTGCCATCAGTGAGTCTCCAGGTTCGAATCAGCCCCAGCATTTT
V gene: TRBV3-1/TRBV3-2; J gene: TRBJ1-1; clone size: NA; CDR3 length: 15; D gene: TRBD1; CDR3 protein: CASSPLDRDYTEAFF; CDR3 DNA: TGTGCCAGCAGCCCATTGGACAGGGACTACACTGAAGCTTTCTTT
V gene: TRBV2; J gene: TRBJ1-2; clone size: NA; CDR3 length: 13; D gene: NA; CDR3 protein: CASSERPEYGYTF; CDR3 DNA: TGTGCCAGCAGTGAGAGGCCGGAATATGGCTACACCTTC
V gene: TRBV11-1; J gene: TRBJ2-1; clone size: NA; CDR3 length: 15; D gene: NA; CDR3 protein: CASSYPTGTYNEQFF; CDR3 DNA: TGTGCCAGCAGCTACCCGACAGGCACCTACAATGAGCAGTTCTTC
V gene: TRBV3-1/TRBV3-2; J gene: TRBJ2-1; clone size: NA; CDR3 length: 14; D gene: NA; CDR3 protein: CASSQLGGRGEQFF; CDR3 DNA: TGTGCCAGCAGCCAGTTAGGGGGAAGGGGGGAGCAGTTCTTC
V gene: TRBV19; J gene: TRBJ2-7; clone size: NA; CDR3 length: 12; D gene: NA; CDR3 protein: CASSMNRYEQYF; CDR3 DNA: TGTGCCAGTAGCATGAACCGGTACGAGCAGTACTTC
V gene: TRBV10-1; J gene: TRBJ2-7; clone size: NA; CDR3 length: 15; D gene: TRBD2; CDR3 protein: CASGEGLANYYEQYF; CDR3 DNA: TGCGCCAGCGGCGAGGGACTAGCGAACTACTACGAGCAGTACTTC
V gene: TRBV7-2; J gene: TRBJ1-1; clone size: few; CDR3 length: 15; D gene: TRBD1; CDR3 protein: CASSFTGQGRTEAFF; CDR3 DNA: TGTGCCAGCAGCTTCACCGGACAGGGCCGGACTGAAGCTTTCTTT
V gene: TRBV9; J gene: TRBJ1-3; clone size: NA; CDR3 length: 16; D gene: NA; CDR3 protein: CASSVSQGQTGNTIYF; CDR3 DNA: TGTGCCAGCAGCGTAAGTCAGGGGCAGACTGGAAACACCATATATTTT
V gene: TRBV6-5; J gene: TRBJ2-7; clone size: NA; CDR3 length: 11; D gene: NA; CDR3 protein: CASRLAYEQYF; CDR3 DNA: TGTGCCAGCAGGTTAGCCTACGAGCAGTACTTC
V gene: TRBV5-1; J gene: TRBJ2-1; clone size: few; CDR3 length: 14; D gene: TRBD2; CDR3 protein: CASSLGTSADEQFF; CDR3 DNA: TGCGCCAGCAGCTTGGGGACTAGCGCCGATGAGCAGTTCTTC
V gene: TRBV5-1; J gene: TRBJ2-1; clone size: NA; CDR3 length: 15; D gene: NA; CDR3 protein: CASSLAREAYNEQFF; CDR3 DNA: TGCGCCAGCAGCTTGGCCAGGGAGGCCTACAATGAGCAGTTCTTC
V gene: TRBV7-3; J gene: TRBJ2-1; clone size: NA; CDR3 length: 14; D gene: NA; CDR3 protein: CASARGNIDNEQFF; CDR3 DNA: TGTGCCAGCGCGCGGGGCAACATTGACAATGAGCAGTTCTTC
V gene: TRBV9; J gene: TRBJ2-3; clone size: NA; CDR3 length: 17; D gene: TRBD2; CDR3 protein: CASSEGKASGGTDTQYF; CDR3 DNA: TGTGCCAGCAGCGAGGGAAAGGCTAGCGGGGGCACAGATACGCAGTATTTT
V gene: TRBV28; J gene: TRBJ2-7; clone size: NA; CDR3 length: 12; D gene: NA; CDR3 protein: CASSSPLLEQYF; CDR3 DNA: TGTGCCAGCAGCTCTCCCCTATTAGAGCAGTACTTC
V gene: TRBV2; J gene: TRBJ1-2; clone size: NA; CDR3 length: 14; D gene: NA; CDR3 protein: CASREGATSGGYTF; CDR3 DNA: TGTGCCAGCAGGGAGGGAGCCACCTCGGGCGGCTACACCTTC
V gene: TRBV27; J gene: TRBJ2-2; clone size: NA; CDR3 length: 13; D gene: NA; CDR3 protein: CASSLWGAGELFF; CDR3 DNA: TGTGCCAGCAGTTTATGGGGCGCCGGGGAGCTGTTTTTT
V gene: TRBV29-1; J gene: TRBJ2-3; clone size: NA; CDR3 length: 14; D gene: NA; CDR3 protein: CSVKDQTEADTQYF; CDR3 DNA: TGCAGCGTCAAAGACCAAACAGAAGCAGATACGCAGTATTTT
V gene: TRBV9; J gene: TRBJ2-7; clone size: NA; CDR3 length: 15; D gene: TRBD2; CDR3 protein: CASSPDSGPRWGQYF; CDR3 DNA: TGTGCCAGCAGCCCCGATAGCGGGCCCAGGTGGGGGCAGTACTTC
V gene: TRBV5-1; J gene: TRBJ2-7; clone size: NA; CDR3 length: 15; D gene: TRBD1; CDR3 protein: CASSLQGSSSYEQYF; CDR3 DNA: TGCGCCAGCAGCTTACAGGGGTCAAGCTCCTACGAGCAGTACTTC